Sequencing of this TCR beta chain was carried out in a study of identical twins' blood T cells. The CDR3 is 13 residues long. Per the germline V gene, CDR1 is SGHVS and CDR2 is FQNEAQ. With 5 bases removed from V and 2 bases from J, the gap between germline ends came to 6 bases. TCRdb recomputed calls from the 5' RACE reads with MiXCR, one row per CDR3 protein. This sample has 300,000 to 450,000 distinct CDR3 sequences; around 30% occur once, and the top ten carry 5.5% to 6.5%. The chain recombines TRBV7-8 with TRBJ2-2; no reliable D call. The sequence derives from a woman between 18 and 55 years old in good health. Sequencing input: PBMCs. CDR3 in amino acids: CASSPTNTGELFF. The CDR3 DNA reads TGTGCCAGCAGCCCCACAAACACCGGGGAGCTGTTTTTT.